There are a few counts of the clone carrying this TCR beta chain. What it binds is not known. This entry belongs to a study of T-cell reconstitution after alpha-beta-depleted transplantation in children. Findings and caveats of the study: The authors attributed T-cell counts and diversity one year after transplant mostly to newly produced T cells. Diversity of TCRbeta at day 60 was high in some patients, arising from surviving recipient T cells and thymic progenitors. Two months or so post-transplant, alpha-beta T cells reportedly derived from several hundred expanded graft clones.

Construction of the TCRbeta library involved unique molecular identifiers. TCRdb passed the PCR reads through MiXCR, listing each CDR3 protein once. This table has 550,000 to 600,000 distinct CDR3 sequences, approximately 22% appearing once. V dropped 2 bases and J dropped 5; count of bases not matched to a gene: 5. The CDR3 covers 14 residues. Germline V gene sequence: CDR1 MNHEY, CDR2 SVGAGI. This TCR derives from a boy younger than two who had a stem cell transplant for acute myeloid leukemia, so the T cells may come from the graft donor. The chain employs TRBV6-5 and TRBJ2-5; 7 bases are shared with TRBD2. Source: PBMCs, mostly from graft donor cells, taken 360 days after TCRalphabeta/CD19-depleted stem cell transplant. CDR3 in amino acids: CASSYPGGTETQYF. Here the CDR3 DNA reads TGTGCCAGCAGTTACCCCGGGGGGACGGAGACCCAGTACTTC.